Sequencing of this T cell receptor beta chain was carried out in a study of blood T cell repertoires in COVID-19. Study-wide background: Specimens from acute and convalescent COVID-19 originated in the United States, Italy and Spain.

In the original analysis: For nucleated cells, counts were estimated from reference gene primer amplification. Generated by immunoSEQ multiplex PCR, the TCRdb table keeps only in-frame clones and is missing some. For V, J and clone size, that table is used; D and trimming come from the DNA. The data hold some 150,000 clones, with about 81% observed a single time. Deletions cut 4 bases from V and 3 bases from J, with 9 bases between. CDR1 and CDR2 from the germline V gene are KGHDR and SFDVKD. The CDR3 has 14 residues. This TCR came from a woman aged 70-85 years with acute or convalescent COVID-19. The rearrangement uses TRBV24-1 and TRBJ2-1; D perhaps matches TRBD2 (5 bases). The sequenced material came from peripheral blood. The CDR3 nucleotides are TGTGCCACCAGTGACGCTAGCCACTACAATGAGCAGTTCTTC. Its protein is CATSDASHYNEQFF.